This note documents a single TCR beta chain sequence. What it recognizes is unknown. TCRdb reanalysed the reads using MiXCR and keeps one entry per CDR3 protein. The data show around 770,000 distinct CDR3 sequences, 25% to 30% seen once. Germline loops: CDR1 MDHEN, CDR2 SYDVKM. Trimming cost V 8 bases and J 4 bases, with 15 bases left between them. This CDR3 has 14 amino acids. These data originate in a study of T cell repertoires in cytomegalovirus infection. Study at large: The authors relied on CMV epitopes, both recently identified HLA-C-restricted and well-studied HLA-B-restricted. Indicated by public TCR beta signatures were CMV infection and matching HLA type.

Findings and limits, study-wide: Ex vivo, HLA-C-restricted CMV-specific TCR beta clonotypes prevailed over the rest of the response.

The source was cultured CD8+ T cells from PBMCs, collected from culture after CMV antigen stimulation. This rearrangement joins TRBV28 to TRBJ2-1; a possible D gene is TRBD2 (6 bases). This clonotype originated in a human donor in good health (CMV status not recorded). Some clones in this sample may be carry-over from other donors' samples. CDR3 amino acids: CASLEDSGYNEQFF. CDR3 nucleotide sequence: TGTGCCAGCCTAGAGGATAGCGGTTACAATGAGCAGTTCTTC.